The text below deals with one TCR beta chain. Its matching antigen is unknown. The data originate from a study of T cell repertoires in cytomegalovirus infection. Study as a whole: Selection of CMV epitopes for the study included recently identified HLA-C-restricted and well-studied HLA-B-restricted ones. CMV infection and matching HLA type were both indicated by public TCR beta signatures. Regarding the study as a whole: There were HLA-C-restricted CMV-specific TCR beta clonotypes dominating the ex vivo response. Carriage of CMV together with the relevant HLA was identifiable through cumulative public TCR beta family frequency.

The CDR3 contains 13 residues. V gave up 4 bases and J gave up 6 bases, with 12 bases separating them. Germline V gene sequence: CDR1 MGHRA, CDR2 YSYEKL. TCRdb reprocessed the reads via MiXCR and lists one record per CDR3 protein. The table includes 570,000 or so distinct CDR3 sequences, 35% to 50% detected once. The receptor was derived from a human donor in good health (CMV status not recorded). Some clones in this sample may be carry-over from other donors' samples. The sequences come from cultured PBMCs, collected from culture after CMV antigen stimulation. This rearrangement joins TRBV4-1 to TRBJ1-1; possible D gene TRBD1, 5 bases. CDR3 region: CASSLGPRSEAFF. The CDR3 nucleotides read TGCGCCAGCAGCCTGGGGCCGAGGTCTGAAGCTTTCTTT.